This T cell receptor (beta chain) emerged from a study of OX40 agonist ivuxolimab in advanced cancers. The CDR3 spans 11 residues. Trimming removed 6 bases from V and 8 bases from J, with 8 bases in between. Germline-derived CDR1 and CDR2 are MDHEN and SYDVKM. Produced via immunoSEQ multiplex PCR; TCRdb's table is partial and in-frame only. The data show tens of thousands of clones, around 90% seen once. Sequenced material: CD4+ or CD8+ T cells sorted from blood, taken in a trial of the OX40 agonist ivuxolimab. This receptor was identified in an adult with an advanced solid tumor such as melanoma, head and neck, liver or kidney cancer. The chain is built from TRBV28 and TRBJ1-5; no firm D call. The DNA for the CDR3 is TGTGCCAGCAGCCTTCAGGAGCCCCAGCATTTT. Its translation is CASSLQEPQHF.